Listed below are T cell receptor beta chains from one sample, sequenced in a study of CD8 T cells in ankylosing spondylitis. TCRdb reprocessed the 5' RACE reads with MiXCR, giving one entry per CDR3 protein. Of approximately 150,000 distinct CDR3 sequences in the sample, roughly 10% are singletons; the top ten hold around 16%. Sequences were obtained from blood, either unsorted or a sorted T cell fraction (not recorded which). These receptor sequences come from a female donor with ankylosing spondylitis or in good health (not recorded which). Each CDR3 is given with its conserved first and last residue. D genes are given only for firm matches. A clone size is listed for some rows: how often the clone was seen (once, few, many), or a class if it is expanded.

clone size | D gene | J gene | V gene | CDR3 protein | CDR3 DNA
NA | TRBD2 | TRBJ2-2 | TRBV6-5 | CASSYGLAGAGGELFF | TGTGCCAGCAGTTACGGACTAGCGGGAGCTGGCGGGGAGCTGTTTTTT
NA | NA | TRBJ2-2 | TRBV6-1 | CASSLSVTGEMFF | TGTGCCAGCAGTCTTAGCGTTACCGGGGAGATGTTTTTT
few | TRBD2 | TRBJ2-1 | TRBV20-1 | CSAGSGRALGEQFF | TGCAGTGCTGGAAGCGGGAGGGCCCTCGGTGAGCAGTTCTTC
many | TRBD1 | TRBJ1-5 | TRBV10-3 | CAISQRGGELGQPQHF | TGTGCCATCAGTCAACGAGGGGGCGAGCTTGGCCAGCCCCAGCATTTT
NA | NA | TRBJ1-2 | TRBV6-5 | CASSYSPANYGYTF | TGTGCCAGCAGTTACTCGCCAGCTAACTATGGCTACACCTTC
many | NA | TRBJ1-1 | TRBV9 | CASSGSGMNTEAFF | TGTGCCAGCAGCGGGAGTGGGATGAACACTGAAGCTTTCTTT
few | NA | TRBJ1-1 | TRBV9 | CASSVGRATEAFF | TGTGCCAGCAGCGTGGGCAGGGCGACTGAAGCTTTCTTT
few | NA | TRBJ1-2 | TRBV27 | CASSLEPNYGYTF | TGTGCCAGCAGTTTAGAACCTAACTATGGCTACACCTTC
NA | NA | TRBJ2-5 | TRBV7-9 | CASTPRADPFSETQYF | TGTGCCAGCACCCCGAGGGCAGATCCCTTTTCTGAGACCCAGTACTTC
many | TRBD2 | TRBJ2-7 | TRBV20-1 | CSARLPGLAGAHSIYEQYF | TGCAGTGCTAGACTCCCGGGACTAGCGGGAGCTCATTCGATCTACGAGCAGTACTTC
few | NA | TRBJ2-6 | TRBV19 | CASSIIRIASGANVLTF | TGTGCCAGTAGTATCATTCGGATCGCCTCTGGGGCCAACGTCCTGACTTTC
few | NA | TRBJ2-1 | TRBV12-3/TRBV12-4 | CASSLLATYNEQFF | TGTGCCAGCAGTTTGCTAGCGACCTACAATGAGCAGTTCTTC
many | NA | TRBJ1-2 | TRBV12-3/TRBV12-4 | CASTLLSTGNYGYTF | TGTGCCAGCACCCTCTTATCGACAGGAAACTATGGCTACACCTTC
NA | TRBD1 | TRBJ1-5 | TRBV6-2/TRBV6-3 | CASSQHRGMVQPQHF | TGTGCCAGCAGCCAACACAGGGGGATGGTTCAGCCCCAGCATTTT
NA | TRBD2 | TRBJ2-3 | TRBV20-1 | CSASLLAGERDTQYF | TGCAGTGCTAGTCTACTAGCGGGAGAAAGAGATACGCAGTATTTT
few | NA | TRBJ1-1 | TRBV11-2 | CASSGEGTTEAFF | TGTGCCAGCAGCGGGGAGGGGACCACTGAAGCTTTCTTT
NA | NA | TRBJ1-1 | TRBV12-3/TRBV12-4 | CASSWAGAGGAFF | TGTGCCAGCAGTTGGGCGGGGGCCGGGGGAGCTTTCTTT
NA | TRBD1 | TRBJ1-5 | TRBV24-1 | CATSDRGVQPQHF | TGTGCCACCTCCGACAGGGGGGTTCAGCCCCAGCATTTT
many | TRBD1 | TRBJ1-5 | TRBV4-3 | CASSQAGGPSEPQHF | TGCGCCAGCAGCCAAGCAGGGGGCCCCTCGGAGCCCCAGCATTTT
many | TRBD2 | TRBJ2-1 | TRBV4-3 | CASSQDLASGSYNEQFF | TGCGCCAGCAGCCAAGATTTAGCTAGCGGCTCCTACAATGAGCAGTTCTTC
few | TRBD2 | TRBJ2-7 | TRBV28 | CASSEGVTSEFYEQYF | TGTGCCAGCAGCGAAGGGGTGACTAGCGAGTTCTACGAGCAGTACTTC
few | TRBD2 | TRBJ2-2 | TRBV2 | CASTPGAGDTGELFF | TGTGCCAGCACCCCCGGGGCGGGAGACACCGGGGAGCTGTTTTTT
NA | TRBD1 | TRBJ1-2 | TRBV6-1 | CASSQQGYYGYTF | TGTGCCAGCAGTCAACAGGGGTACTATGGCTACACCTTC
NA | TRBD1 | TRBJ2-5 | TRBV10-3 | CAIAGTAQETQYF | TGTGCCATCGCAGGGACAGCCCAAGAGACCCAGTACTTC
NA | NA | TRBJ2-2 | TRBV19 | CASRLSGGELFF | TGTGCCAGTCGGCTATCCGGCGGGGAGCTGTTTTTT
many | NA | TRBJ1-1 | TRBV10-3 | CAISDWENTEAFF | TGTGCCATCAGTGATTGGGAGAACACTGAAGCTTTCTTT
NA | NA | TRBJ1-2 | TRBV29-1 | CSDYWTAGYTF | TGCAGCGATTATTGGACCGCTGGCTACACCTTC
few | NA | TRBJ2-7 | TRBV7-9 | CASSSTKSRDGSYEQYF | TGTGCCAGCAGCTCAACTAAGTCCCGGGACGGGTCCTACGAGCAGTACTTC
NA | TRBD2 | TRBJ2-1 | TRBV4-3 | CASSQDPASGSYNEQFF | TGCGCCAGCAGCCAAGATCCTGCTAGCGGGAGCTACAATGAGCAGTTCTTC
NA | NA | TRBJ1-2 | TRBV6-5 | CASSYEAGNYGYTF | TGTGCCAGCAGTTACGAGGCAGGCAACTATGGCTACACCTTC
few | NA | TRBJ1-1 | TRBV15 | CATSRDIRDWVNTEAFF | TGTGCCACCAGCAGAGATATCAGGGACTGGGTGAACACTGAAGCTTTCTTT
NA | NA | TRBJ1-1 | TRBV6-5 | CASSYSFLPGVEAFF | TGTGCCAGCAGTTACTCGTTCTTACCGGGCGTTGAAGCTTTCTTT
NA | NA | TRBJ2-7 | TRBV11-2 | CASSLELADEQYF | TGTGCCAGCAGCTTAGAGTTAGCGGACGAGCAGTACTTC
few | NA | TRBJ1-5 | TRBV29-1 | CSVAVSGAQHF | TGCAGCGTTGCCGTCTCTGGGGCCCAGCATTTT
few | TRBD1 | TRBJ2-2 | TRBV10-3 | CAISDPRGDRGTGELFF | TGTGCCATCAGTGACCCTCGGGGGGACAGGGGCACCGGGGAGCTGTTTTTT
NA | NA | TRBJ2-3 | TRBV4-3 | CASSLGERGDTQYF | TGCGCCAGCAGCCTAGGGGAAAGGGGGGATACGCAGTATTTT
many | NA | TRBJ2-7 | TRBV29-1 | CSVGYTMPYEQYF | TGCAGCGTTGGCTACACGATGCCCTACGAGCAGTACTTC
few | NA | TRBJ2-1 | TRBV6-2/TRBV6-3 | CASSYGGPYNEQFF | TGTGCCAGCAGTTACGGTGGGCCTTACAATGAGCAGTTCTTC
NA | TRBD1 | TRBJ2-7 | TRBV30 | CAWSPRPGQRSYEQYF | TGTGCCTGGAGCCCGCGTCCGGGACAGAGATCCTACGAGCAGTACTTC
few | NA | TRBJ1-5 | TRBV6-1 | CASRAGFNQPQHF | TGTGCCAGCAGAGCGGGGTTCAATCAGCCCCAGCATTTT
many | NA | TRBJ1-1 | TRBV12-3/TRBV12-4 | CASSSPGTEAFF | TGTGCCAGCAGTTCCCCGGGGACTGAAGCTTTCTTT
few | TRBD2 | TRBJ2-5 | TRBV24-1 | CATSDRTRGDQETQYF | TGTGCCACCAGTGATCGGACTAGAGGGGACCAAGAGACCCAGTACTTC
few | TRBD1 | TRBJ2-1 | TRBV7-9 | CASSLSWTGTYNEQFF | TGTGCCAGCAGCTTAAGTTGGACAGGGACCTACAATGAGCAGTTCTTC
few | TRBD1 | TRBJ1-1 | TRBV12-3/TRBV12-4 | CASSPGDRVSITEAFF | TGTGCCAGCAGCCCCGGGGACAGGGTTTCTATAACTGAAGCTTTCTTT
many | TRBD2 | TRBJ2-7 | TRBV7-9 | CASRPGDSGWHEQYF | TGTGCCAGCAGACCTGGGGATAGCGGGTGGCACGAGCAGTACTTC
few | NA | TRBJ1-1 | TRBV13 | CASSSTRQRNTEAFF | TGTGCCAGCAGCTCCACCCGACAGAGAAACACTGAAGCTTTCTTT
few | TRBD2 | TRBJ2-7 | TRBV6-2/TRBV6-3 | CASSYEGLAGLSEQYF | TGTGCCAGCAGTTACGAGGGTCTAGCGGGGCTCAGCGAGCAGTACTTC
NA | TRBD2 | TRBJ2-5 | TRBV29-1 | CSVAGTSGQAGQETQYF | TGCAGCGTTGCGGGGACTAGCGGGCAGGCGGGACAAGAGACCCAGTACTTC
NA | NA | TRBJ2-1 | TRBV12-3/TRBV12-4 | CASLDGGHEQFF | TGTGCCAGCTTAGATGGAGGGCATGAGCAGTTCTTC
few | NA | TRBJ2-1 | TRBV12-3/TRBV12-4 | CASSFGGAHNEQFF | TGTGCCAGCAGTTTTGGGGGGGCACACAATGAGCAGTTCTTC
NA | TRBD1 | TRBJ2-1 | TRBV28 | CASSPRAQGARNEQFF | TGTGCCAGCAGCCCCCGGGCGCAGGGGGCCCGTAATGAGCAGTTCTTC
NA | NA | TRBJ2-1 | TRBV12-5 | CASGTRTTLSYNEQFF | TGTGCTAGTGGTACCCGGACGACCTTGAGCTACAATGAGCAGTTCTTC
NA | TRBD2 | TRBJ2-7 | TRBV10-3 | CAISEAHLGGSTYEQYF | TGTGCCATCAGTGAAGCTCATCTGGGCGGGAGTACGTACGAGCAGTACTTC
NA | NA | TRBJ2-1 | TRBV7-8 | CASSLALTASSYNEQFF | TGTGCCAGCAGCTTAGCGCTGACGGCCAGCTCCTACAATGAGCAGTTCTTC
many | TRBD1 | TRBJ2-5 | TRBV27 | CASSRDRQETQYF | TGTGCCAGCAGCCGGGACAGGCAAGAGACCCAGTACTTC
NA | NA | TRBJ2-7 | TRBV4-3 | CASSPILDSEQYF | TGCGCCAGCAGCCCCATACTAGATTCCGAGCAGTACTTC
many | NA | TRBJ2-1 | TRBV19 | CASSLALYNEQFF | TGTGCCAGTAGTCTGGCACTCTACAATGAGCAGTTCTTC
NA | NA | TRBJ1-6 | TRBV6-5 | CASSYVLGDSPLHF | TGTGCCAGCAGCTACGTATTGGGAGATTCACCCCTCCACTTT